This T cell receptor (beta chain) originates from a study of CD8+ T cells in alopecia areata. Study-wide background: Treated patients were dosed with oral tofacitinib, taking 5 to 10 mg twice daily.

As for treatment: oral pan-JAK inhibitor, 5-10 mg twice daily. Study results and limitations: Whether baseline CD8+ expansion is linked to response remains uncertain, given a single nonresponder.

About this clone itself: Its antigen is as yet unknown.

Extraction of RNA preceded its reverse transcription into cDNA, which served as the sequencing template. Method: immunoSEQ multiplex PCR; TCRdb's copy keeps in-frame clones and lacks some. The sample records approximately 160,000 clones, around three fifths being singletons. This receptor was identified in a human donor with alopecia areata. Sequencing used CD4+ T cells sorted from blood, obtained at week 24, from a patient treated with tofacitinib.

As DNA, the CDR3 is TGTGCCAGTAGTATTCGACAGGAGCAGTACTTC. Its protein product is CASSIRQEQYF. V usage is TRBV19 and J usage is TRBJ2-7; perhaps TRBD1 as D (5 bases). From germline, CDR1 is LNHDA and CDR2 SQIVND (reference sequence). The CDR3 covers 11 residues. Trimming removed 3 bases at V and 7 bases at J, with 7 bases between.